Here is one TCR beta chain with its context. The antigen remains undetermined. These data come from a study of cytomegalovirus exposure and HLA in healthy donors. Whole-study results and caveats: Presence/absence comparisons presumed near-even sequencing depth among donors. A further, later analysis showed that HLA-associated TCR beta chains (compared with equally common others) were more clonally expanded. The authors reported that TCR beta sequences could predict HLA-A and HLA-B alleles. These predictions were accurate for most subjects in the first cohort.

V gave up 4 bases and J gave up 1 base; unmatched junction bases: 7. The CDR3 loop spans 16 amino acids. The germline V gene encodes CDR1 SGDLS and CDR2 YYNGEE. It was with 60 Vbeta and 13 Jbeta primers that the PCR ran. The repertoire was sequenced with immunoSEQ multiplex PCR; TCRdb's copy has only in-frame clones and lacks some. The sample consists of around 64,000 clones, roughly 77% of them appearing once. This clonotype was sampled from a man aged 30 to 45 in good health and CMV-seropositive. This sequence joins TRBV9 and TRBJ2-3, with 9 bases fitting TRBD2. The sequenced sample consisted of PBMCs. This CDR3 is CASSPMRTSGTDTQYF. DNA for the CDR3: TGTGCCAGCAGCCCTATGAGGACTAGCGGCACAGATACGCAGTATTTT. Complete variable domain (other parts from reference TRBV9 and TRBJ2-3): DSGVTQTPKHLITATGQRVTLRCSPRSGDLSVYWYQQSLDQGLQFLIQYYNGEERAKGNILERFSAQQFPDLHSELNLSSLELGDSALYFCASSPMRTSGTDTQYFGPGTRLTVL.